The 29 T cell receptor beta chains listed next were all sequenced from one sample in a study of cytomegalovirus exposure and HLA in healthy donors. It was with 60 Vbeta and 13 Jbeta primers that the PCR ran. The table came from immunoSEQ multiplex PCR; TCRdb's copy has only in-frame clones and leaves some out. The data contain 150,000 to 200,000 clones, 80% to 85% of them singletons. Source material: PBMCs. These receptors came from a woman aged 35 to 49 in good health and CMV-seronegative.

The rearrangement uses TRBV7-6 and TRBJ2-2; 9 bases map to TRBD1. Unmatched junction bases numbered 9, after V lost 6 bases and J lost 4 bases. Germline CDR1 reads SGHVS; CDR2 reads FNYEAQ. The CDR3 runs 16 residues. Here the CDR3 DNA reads TGTGCCAGCAGTTTTTCCGGGACAGGGATCACCGGGGAGCTGTTTTTT. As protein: CASSFSGTGITGELFF.

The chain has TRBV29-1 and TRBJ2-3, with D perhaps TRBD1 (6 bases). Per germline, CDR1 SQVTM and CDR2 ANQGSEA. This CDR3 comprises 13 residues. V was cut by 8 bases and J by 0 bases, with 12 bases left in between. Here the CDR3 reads CSIGTSSTDTQYF. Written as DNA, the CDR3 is TGCAGCATAGGGACATCTAGCACAGATACGCAGTATTTT.

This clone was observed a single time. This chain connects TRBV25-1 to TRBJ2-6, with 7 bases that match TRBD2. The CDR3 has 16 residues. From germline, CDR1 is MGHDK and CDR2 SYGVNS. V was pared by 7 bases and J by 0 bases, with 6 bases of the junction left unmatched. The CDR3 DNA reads TGTGCCAGCAAGGGAGGGGACTTCTCTGGGGCCAACGTCCTGACTTTC. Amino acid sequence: CASKGGDFSGANVLTF.

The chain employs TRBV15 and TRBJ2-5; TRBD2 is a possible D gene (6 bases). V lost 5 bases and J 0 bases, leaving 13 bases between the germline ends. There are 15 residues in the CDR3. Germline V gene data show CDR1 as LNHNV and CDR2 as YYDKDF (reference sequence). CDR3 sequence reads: CATSARTNHQETQYF. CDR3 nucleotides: TGTGCCACCAGCGCCCGGACTAATCACCAAGAGACCCAGTACTTC.

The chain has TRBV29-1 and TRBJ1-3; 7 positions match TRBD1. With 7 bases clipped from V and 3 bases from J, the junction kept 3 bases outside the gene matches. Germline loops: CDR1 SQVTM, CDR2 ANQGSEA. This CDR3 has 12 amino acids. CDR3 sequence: CSAGQVGNTIYF. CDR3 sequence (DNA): TGCAGCGCCGGACAGGTTGGAAACACCATATATTTT.

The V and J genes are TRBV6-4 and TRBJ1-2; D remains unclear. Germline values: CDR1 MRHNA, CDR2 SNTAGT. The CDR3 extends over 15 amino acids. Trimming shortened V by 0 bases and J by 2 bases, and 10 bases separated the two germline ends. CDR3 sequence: CASSDSSAGNYGYTF. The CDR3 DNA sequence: TGTGCCAGCAGTGACTCGTCGGCGGGAAACTATGGCTACACCTTC.

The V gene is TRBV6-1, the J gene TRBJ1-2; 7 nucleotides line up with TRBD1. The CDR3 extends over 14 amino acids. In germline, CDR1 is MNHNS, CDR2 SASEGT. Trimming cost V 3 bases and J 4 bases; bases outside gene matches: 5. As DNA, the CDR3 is TGTGCCAGCAGTGAGAGACAGGGAAGCTATGGCTACACCTTC. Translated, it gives CASSERQGSYGYTF.

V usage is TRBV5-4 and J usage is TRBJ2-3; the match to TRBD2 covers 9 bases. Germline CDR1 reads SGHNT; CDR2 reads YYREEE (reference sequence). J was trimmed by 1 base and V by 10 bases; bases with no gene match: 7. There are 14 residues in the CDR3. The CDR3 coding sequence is TGTGCCGCGGGGGGGTTTGTCGGCACAGATACGCAGTATTTT. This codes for CAAGGFVGTDTQYF.

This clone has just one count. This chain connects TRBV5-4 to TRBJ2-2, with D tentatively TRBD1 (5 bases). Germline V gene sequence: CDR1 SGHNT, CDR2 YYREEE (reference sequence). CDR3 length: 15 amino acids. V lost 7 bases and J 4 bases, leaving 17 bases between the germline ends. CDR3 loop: CASGPGAGITGELFF. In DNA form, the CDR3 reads TGTGCCAGCGGGCCTGGGGCAGGAATCACCGGGGAGCTGTTTTTT.

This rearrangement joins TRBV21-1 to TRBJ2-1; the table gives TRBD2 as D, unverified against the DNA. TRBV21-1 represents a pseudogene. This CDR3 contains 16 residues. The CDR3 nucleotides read TGTGCCAGCAGCAATCGACTAGCCGGGTTCTACAATGAGCAGTTCTTC. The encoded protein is CASSNRLAGFYNEQFF.

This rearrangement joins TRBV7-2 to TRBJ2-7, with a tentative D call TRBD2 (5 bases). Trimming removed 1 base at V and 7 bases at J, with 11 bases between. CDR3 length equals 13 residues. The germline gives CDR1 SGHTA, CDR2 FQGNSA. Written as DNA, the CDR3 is TGTGCCAGCAGCTTAGAGGGAGCTGGGGAGCAGTACTTC. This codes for CASSLEGAGEQYF.

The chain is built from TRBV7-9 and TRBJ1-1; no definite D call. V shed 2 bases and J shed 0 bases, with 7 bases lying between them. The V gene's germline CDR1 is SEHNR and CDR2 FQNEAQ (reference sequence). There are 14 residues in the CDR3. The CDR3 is CASSLPLMNTEAFF. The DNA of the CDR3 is TGTGCCAGCAGCTTACCCCTTATGAACACTGAAGCTTTCTTT.

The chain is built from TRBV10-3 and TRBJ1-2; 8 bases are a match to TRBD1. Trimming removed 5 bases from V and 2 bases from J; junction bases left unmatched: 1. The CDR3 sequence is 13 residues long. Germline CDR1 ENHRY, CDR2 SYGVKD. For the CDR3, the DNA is TGTGCCATCAGTCGACAGGGGAACTATGGCTACACCTTC. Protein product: CAISRQGNYGYTF.

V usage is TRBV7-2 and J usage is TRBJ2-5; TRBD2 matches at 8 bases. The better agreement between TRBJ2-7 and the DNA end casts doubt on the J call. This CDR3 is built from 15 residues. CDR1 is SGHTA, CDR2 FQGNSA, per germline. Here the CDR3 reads CASNPQGLASSEQYF. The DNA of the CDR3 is TGTGCCAGCAATCCACAAGGACTAGCCTCAAGCGAGCAGTACTTC.

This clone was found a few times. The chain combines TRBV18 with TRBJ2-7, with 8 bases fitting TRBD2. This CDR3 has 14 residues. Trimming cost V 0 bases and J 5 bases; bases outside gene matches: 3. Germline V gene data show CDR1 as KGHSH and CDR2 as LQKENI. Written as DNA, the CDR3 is TGTGCCAGCTCACCACCCGGGAGGGCCCACGAGCAGTACGTC. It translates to CASSPPGRAHEQYV.

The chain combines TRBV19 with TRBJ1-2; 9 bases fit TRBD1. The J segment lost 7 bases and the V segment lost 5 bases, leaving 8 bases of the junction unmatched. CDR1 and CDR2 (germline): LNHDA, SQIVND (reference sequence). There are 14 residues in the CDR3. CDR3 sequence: CASSQTGGGGGYTF. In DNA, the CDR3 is TGTGCCAGTAGTCAAACAGGGGGCGGGGGTGGCTACACCTTC.

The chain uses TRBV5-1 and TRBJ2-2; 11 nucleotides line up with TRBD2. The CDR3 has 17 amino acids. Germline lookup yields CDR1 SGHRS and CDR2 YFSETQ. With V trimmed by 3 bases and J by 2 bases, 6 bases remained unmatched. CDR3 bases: TGCGCCAGCAGCTCCGTAGCGGGAGGGCCCAACACCGGGGAGCTGTTTTTT. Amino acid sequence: CASSSVAGGPNTGELFF.

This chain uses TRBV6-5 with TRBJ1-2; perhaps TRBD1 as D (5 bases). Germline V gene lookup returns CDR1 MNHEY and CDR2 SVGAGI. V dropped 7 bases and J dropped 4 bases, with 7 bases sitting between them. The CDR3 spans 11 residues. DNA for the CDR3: TGTGCCAGCACCGACAGCTATGGCTACACCTTC. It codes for CASTDSYGYTF.

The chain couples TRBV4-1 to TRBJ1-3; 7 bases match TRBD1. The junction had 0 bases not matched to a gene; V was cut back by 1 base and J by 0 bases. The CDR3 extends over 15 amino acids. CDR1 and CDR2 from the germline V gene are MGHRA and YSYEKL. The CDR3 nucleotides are TGCGCCAGCAGCCAAGGGACAGGCTCTGGAAACACCATATATTTT. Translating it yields CASSQGTGSGNTIYF.

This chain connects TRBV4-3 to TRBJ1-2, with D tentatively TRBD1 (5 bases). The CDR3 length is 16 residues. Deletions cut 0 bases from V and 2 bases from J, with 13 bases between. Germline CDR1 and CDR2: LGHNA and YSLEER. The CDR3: CASSQEVVGANYGYTF. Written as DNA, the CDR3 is TGCGCCAGCAGCCAAGAGGTCGTAGGGGCGAACTATGGCTACACCTTC.

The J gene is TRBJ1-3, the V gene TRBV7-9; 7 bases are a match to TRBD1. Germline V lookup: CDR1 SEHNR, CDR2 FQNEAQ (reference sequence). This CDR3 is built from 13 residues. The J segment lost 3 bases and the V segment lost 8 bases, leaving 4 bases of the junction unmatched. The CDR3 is CASRQGSGNTIYF. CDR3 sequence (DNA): TGTGCCAGCCGACAGGGCAGTGGAAACACCATATATTTT.

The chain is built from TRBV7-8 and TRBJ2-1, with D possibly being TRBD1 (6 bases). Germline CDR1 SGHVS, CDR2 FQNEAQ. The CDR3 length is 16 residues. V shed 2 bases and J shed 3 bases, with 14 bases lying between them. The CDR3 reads CASSLFLGASYNEQFF. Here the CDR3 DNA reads TGTGCCAGCAGCTTATTTCTGGGGGCAAGCTACAATGAGCAGTTCTTC.

In DNA form, the CDR3 reads TGTGCCAGCCGGGTGTGGCGAACAGGGACTGAAGCTTTCTTT. This codes for CASRVWRTGTEAFF. V and J are TRBV6-5 and TRBJ1-1; the D gene is possibly TRBD1 (6 bases). V lost 8 bases and J 5 bases, leaving 18 bases between the germline ends. Germline CDR1 and CDR2: MNHEY and SVGAGI. The CDR3 consists of 14 residues.

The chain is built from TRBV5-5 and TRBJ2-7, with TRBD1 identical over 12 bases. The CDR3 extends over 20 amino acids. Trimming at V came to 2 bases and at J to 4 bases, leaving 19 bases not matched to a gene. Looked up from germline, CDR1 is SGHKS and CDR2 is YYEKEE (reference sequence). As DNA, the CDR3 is TGTGCCAGCAGCTTAGGCCCCCTCGGGACAGGGGGCCCAGCCCGATACGAGCAGTACGTC. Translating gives CASSLGPLGTGGPARYEQYV.

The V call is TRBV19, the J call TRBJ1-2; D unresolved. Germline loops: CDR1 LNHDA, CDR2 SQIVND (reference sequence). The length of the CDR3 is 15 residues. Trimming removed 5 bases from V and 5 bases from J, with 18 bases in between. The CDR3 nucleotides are TGTGCCAGTAGTCTAGTACCACGCGCCGATTATGGCTACACCTTC. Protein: CASSLVPRADYGYTF.

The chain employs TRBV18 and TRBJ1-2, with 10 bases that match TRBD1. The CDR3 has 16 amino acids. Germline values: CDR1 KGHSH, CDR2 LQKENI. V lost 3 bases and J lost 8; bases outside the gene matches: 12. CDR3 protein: CASSPDNRQGAVGYTF. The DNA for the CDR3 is TGTGCCAGCTCACCGGACAATCGACAGGGGGCGGTAGGCTACACCTTC.

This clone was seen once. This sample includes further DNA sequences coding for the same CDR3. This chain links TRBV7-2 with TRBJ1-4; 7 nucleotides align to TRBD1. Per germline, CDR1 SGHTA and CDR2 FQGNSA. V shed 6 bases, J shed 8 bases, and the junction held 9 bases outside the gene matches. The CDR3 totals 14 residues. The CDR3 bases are TGTGCCAGCAGTCCGGGACAGCGGAACGAAAAACTGTTTTTT. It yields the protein CASSPGQRNEKLFF.

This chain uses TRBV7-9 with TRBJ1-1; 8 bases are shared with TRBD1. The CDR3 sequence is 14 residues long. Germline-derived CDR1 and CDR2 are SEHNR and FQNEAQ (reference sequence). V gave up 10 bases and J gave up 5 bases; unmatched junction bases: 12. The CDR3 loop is CATLRQGAGTEAFF. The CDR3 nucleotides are TGTGCCACCTTAAGGCAGGGGGCAGGTACTGAAGCTTTCTTT.

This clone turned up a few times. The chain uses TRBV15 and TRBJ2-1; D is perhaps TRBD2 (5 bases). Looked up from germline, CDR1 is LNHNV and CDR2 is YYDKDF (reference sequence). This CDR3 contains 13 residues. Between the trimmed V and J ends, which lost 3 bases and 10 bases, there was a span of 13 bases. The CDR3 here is CATSRPTRAEQFF. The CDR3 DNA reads TGTGCCACCAGCAGGCCTACTAGGGCGGAGCAGTTCTTC.